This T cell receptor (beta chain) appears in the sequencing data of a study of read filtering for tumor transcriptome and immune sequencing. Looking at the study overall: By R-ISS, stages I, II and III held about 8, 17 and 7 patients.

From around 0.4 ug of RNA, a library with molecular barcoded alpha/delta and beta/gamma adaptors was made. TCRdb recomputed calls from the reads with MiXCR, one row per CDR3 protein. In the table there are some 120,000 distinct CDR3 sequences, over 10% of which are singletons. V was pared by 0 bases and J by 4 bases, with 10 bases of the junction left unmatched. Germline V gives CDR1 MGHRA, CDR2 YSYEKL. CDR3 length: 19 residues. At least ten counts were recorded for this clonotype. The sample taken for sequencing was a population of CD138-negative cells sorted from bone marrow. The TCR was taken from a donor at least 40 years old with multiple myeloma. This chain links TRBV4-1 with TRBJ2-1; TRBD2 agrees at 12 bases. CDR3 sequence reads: CASSQDALRLAGAYNEQFF. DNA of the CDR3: TGCGCCAGCAGCCAAGATGCCCTAAGACTAGCGGGGGCGTACAATGAGCAGTTCTTC.